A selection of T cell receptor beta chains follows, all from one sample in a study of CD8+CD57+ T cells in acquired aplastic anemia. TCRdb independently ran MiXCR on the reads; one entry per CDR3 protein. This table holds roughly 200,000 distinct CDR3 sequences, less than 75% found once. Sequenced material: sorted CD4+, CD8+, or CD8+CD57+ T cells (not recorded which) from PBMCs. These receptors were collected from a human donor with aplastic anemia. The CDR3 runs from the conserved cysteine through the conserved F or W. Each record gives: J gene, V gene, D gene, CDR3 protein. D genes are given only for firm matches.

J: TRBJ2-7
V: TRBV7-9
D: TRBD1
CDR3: CASSSLTGAYEQYF

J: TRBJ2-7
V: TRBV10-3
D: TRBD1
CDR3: CAIRGDRGYEQYF

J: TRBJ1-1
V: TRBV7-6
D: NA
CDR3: CASSLALGLVAEAFF

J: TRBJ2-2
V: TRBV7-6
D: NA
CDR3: CASSLRAGELFF

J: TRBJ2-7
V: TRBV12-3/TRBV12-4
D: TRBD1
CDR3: CASSLGRTGTEQYF

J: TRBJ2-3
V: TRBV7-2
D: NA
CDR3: CASSPPGLRGPDTQYF

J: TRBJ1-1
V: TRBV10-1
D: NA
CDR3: CASSGTPNTEAFF

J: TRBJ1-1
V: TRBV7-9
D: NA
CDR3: CASSLAPGAHTEAFF

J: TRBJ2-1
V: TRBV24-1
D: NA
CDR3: CATSADFEQFF

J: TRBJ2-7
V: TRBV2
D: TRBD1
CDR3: CASSDRTGVYEQYF

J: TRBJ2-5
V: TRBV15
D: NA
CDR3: CATSRGGRAARETQYF

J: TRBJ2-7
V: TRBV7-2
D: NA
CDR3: CASSLDRDKYEQYF

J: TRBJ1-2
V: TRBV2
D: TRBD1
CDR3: CASSLTGGYSGYTF

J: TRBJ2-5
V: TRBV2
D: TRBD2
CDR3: CASNLPLAGSETQYF

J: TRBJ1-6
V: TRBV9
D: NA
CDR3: CASSVTAVDNSPLHF

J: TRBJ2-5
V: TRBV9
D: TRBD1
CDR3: CASSPEGQAGQETQYF

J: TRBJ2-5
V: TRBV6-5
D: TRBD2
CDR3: CASSLAGGPGQETQYF

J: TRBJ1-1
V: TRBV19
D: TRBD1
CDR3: CASGRQGQNTEAFF

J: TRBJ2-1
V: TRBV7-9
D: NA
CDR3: CASSLSSGGNEQFF

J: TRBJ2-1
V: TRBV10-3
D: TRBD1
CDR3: CASGQGAGEQFF

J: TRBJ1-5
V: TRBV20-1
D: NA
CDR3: CKNWQPQHF

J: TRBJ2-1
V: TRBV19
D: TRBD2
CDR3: CASSILAGGRNEQFF

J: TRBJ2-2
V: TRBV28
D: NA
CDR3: CASSTGFGELFF

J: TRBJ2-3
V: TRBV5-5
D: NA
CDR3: CASSLAGEYF

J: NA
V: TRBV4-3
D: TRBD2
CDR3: CASSPTRGVGETQYF

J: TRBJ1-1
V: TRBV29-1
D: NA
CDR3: CSVRRAEAFF

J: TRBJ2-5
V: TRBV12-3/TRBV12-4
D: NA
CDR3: CASSPRGAGETQYF

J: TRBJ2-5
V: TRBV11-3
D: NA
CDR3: CAGSLWTGETQYF

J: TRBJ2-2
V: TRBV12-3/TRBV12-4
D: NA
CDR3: CASSSFAGELFF

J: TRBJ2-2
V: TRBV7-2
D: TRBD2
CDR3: CASSAAAGLATVRAGELFF

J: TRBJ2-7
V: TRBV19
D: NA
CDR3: CASSDGYYEQYF

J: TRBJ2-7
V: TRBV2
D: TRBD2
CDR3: CASSGSSGGAYEQYF

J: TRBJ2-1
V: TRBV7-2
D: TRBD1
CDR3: CASSQDLIGQGLRYNEQFF

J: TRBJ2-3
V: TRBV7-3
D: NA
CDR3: CASSPSTTDTQYF

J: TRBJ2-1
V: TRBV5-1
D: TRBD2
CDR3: CASSFTSGGAGNEQFF

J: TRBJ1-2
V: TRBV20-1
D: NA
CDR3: CSADVDYGYTF

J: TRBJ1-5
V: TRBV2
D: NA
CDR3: CASSPNDSNQPQHF

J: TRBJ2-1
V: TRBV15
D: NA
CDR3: CATSSSVGVLVNEQFF

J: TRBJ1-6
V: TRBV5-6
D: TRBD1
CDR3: CASSRDRGDIHSPLHF

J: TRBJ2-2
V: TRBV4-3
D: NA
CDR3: CASSQDRSEQGRELFF

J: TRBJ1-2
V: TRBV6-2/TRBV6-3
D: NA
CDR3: CASSPTEGISYGYTF

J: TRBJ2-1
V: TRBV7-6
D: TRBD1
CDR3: CASSLATGGPHF

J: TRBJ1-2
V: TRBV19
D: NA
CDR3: CASSTSEWRPSNYGYTF